This TCR beta chain was obtained from a study of TIL therapy for anti-PD-1-resistant metastatic lung cancer. Germline CDR1 reads DFQATT; CDR2 reads SNEGSKA (reference sequence). This CDR3 comprises 11 residues. V was clipped by 5 bases and J by 2 bases, with 7 bases between them. This was the immunoSEQ v3 assay. Each library reached 1.5 million to 2.5 million read pairs, or about 5-6 million at deep level. Measured with immunoSEQ multiplex PCR; TCRdb has only the in-frame clones, and not every one. The table records tens of thousands of clones, 69% of them present only once. The time point: pre-treatment sample, taken before nivolumab and TIL therapy.

The chain is built from TRBV20-1 and TRBJ2-7, with D perhaps TRBD1 (5 bases). Sequenced here: blood, sampled at baseline. The source of this sequence is a person aged 25-79 years with non-small cell lung cancer. The CDR3 DNA reads TGCAGTGCTTCAGGGCCCTACGAGCAGTACTTC. This gives the protein CSASGPYEQYF.